This T cell receptor beta chain is from a study of T cell repertoires in cytomegalovirus infection. Study in general: Both a matching HLA type and CMV infection were indicated by public TCR beta signatures. Whole-study results and caveats: The ex vivo response showed dominance by HLA-C-restricted CMV-specific TCR beta clonotypes.

TCRdb recomputed calls from the reads with MiXCR, one row per CDR3 protein. This table has 40,000 to 55,000 distinct CDR3 sequences, 20% appearing once. This clonotype was recorded many times. The antigen remains unidentified. With 5 bases clipped from V and 2 bases from J, the junction kept 11 bases outside the gene matches. The germline CDR1 and CDR2 sequences are SGHVS and FNYEAQ. This CDR3 has 17 amino acids. The TCR was taken from a human donor in good health (CMV status not recorded). Some clones in this sample may be carry-over from other donors' samples. The J gene is TRBJ2-1, the V gene TRBV7-6, with TRBD2 identical over 8 bases. Sequenced here: CD8+ T cells from cultured PBMCs, sampled from culture after CMV antigen stimulation. The CDR3 region is CASSRWESGRTYNEQFF. The DNA of the CDR3 is TGTGCCAGCAGCCGTTGGGAGAGCGGGAGAACCTACAATGAGCAGTTCTTC.